The next 3 T cell receptor beta chains were all read from a single sample in a study of shared clonotypes between healthy human individuals. Sequencing was performed with immunoSEQ multiplex PCR; in TCRdb, only in-frame clones are kept and a portion is missing. The table records just over 2,000,000 clones, roughly 94% of them present only once. Sequences were obtained from naive CD4+ T cells sorted from blood. The subset: CD45RA+ positively selected. The receptors come from a man between 18 and 35 years old in good health.

The chain links TRBV5-1 to TRBJ1-5; D is possibly TRBD1 (5 bases). CDR3 length: 15 amino acids. Trimming removed 0 bases at V and 3 bases at J, with 10 bases between. CDR1 is SGHRS, CDR2 YFSETQ, per germline. The CDR3 loop reads CASSLEAGINQPQHF. The CDR3 coding sequence is TGCGCCAGCAGCTTGGAAGCAGGGATCAATCAGCCCCAGCATTTT. Full variable domain (rest looked up from reference TRBV5-1 and TRBJ1-5): KAGVTQTPRYLIKTRGQQVTLSCSPISGHRSVSWYQQTPGQGLQFLFEYFSETQRNKGNFPGRFSGRQFSNSRSEMNVSTLELGDSALYLCASSLEAGINQPQHFGDGTRLSIL.

The rearrangement uses TRBV7-2 and TRBJ2-1; 12 bases match TRBD2. Germline V gives CDR1 SGHTA, CDR2 FQGNSA. The CDR3 totals 16 residues. V dropped 7 bases and J dropped 5; count of bases not matched to a gene: 9. The CDR3, as DNA: TGTGCCAGCACCCCTTATGGACTAGCGGGGAACAATGAGCAGTTCTTC. This codes for CASTPYGLAGNNEQFF. Complete variable domain (other parts from reference TRBV7-2 and TRBJ2-1): GAGVSQSPSNKVTEKGKDVELRCDPISGHTALYWYRQSLGQGLEFLIYFQGNSAPDKSGLPSDRFSAERTGGSVSTLTIQRTQQEDSAVYLCASTPYGLAGNNEQFFGPGTRLTVL.

The J gene is TRBJ2-3, the V gene TRBV9; 13 bases agree with TRBD2. From germline, CDR1 is SGDLS and CDR2 YYNGEE. Unmatched junction bases numbered 7, after V lost 4 bases and J lost 2 bases. The CDR3 consists of 17 residues. CDR3 DNA: TGTGCCAGCAGCTCCCGGACTAGCGGGGGATTCACAGATACGCAGTATTTT. Protein product: CASSSRTSGGFTDTQYF. The variable domain in full, with the rest retrieved from reference TRBV9 and TRBJ2-3, is DSGVTQTPKHLITATGQRVTLRCSPRSGDLSVYWYQQSLDQGLQFLIQYYNGEERAKGNILERFSAQQFPDLHSELNLSSLELGDSALYFCASSSRTSGGFTDTQYFGPGTRLTVL.